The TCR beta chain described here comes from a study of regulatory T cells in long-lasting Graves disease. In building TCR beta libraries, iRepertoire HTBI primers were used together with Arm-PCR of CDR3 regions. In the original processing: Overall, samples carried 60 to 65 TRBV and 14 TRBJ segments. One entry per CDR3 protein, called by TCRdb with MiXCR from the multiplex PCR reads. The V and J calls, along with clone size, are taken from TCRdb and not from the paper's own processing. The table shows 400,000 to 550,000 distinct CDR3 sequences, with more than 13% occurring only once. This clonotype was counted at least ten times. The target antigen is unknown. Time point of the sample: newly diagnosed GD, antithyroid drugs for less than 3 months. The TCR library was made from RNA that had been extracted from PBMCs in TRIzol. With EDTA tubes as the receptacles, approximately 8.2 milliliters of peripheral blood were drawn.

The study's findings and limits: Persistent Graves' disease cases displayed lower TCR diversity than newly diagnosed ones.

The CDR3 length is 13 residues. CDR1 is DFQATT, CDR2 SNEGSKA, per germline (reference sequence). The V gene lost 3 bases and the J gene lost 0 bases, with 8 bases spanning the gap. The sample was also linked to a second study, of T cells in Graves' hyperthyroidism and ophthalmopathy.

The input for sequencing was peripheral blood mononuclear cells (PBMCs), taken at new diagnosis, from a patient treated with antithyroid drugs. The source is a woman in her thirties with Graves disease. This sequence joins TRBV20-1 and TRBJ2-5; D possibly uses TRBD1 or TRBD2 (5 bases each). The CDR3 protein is CSASRGYQETQYF. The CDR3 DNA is TGCAGTGCTAGTCGGGGCTACCAAGAGACCCAGTACTTC.